This T cell receptor (beta chain) was captured by sequencing in a study of yellow fever vaccine responses in identical twins. The study, taken as a whole, reports: Convergence reportedly seemed to mark part of the twins' vaccine T cell response, with personalization marking the rest.

MiXCR, applied by TCRdb to the RT-PCR reads, yields one record per CDR3 protein. The sample consists of about 34,000 distinct CDR3 sequences, about 63% of them appearing once. Worth noting for this clonotype: Its antigen is not identified.

The length of the CDR3 is 12 residues. The germline V gene has CDR1 MGHRA and CDR2 YSYEKL. V was cut by 4 bases and J by 15 bases, with 16 bases left in between. The TCR originated in a woman between 18 and 29 years old who received the yellow fever vaccine. The V gene is TRBV4-1, the J gene TRBJ2-1, with D possibly being TRBD2 (6 bases). This specimen was T cells from blood (PBMCs), unsorted or a sorted subset (not recorded which), taken before or after yellow fever vaccination (not recorded which). The CDR3 protein is CASSPSPGLLFF. CDR3 bases: TGCGCCAGCAGCCCCTCCCCGGGACTTCTGTTCTTC.